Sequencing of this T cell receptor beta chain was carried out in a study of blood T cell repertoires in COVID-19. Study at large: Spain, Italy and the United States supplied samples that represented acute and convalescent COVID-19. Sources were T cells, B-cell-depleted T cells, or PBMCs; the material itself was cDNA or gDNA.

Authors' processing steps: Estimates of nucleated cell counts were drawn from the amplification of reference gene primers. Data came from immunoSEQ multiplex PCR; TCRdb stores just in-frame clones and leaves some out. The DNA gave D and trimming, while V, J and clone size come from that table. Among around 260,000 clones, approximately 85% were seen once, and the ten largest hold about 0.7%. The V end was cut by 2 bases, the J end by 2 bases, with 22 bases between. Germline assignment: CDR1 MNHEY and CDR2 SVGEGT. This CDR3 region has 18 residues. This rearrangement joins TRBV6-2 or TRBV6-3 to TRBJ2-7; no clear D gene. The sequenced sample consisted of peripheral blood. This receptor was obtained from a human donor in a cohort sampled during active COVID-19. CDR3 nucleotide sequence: TGTGCCAGCAGTTACGATTTGGCTCGCGGAAGTTCACCCTACGAGCAGTACTTC. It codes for CASSYDLARGSSPYEQYF.